The 24 T cell receptor beta chains below all came from one sample that was sequenced in a study of cytomegalovirus exposure and HLA in healthy donors (dated by TCRdb to the late 2010s). The protocol used for the library was the immunoSEQ multiplex PCR assay. The multiplex PCR relied on a mix of 60 forward primers for TCR Vbeta segments and 13 reverse primers for TCR Jbeta segments. TCRdb took over this immuneACCESS table, retaining in-frame rearrangements with V and J assigned. Such tables are incomplete; in checked studies, under half of the missing clones stem from an unresolved V gene, and the remainder is unexplained. The sample yields about 140,000 clones; about 80% were counted once. Approximately 1.5% of the sample belongs to the ten largest clones. Sequenced: PBMCs. These receptors came from a young man in good health and CMV-seropositive.

The chain employs TRBV11-3 and TRBJ2-1, with 8 bases fitting TRBD2. The V segment lost 5 bases and the J segment 6 bases; nucleotides outside the gene matches: 9. The CDR3 covers 15 residues. CDR1 SGHNT and CDR2 YENEEA come from the germline V gene. The CDR3 protein is CASSKLAAKPNEQFF. The CDR3 DNA reads TGTGCCAGCAGCAAACTAGCGGCAAAACCCAATGAGCAGTTCTTC.

J is TRBJ1-1 and V is TRBV21-1; the tabulated D call, TRBD1, remains unverified against the DNA. TRBV21-1 is a listed pseudogene. There are 14 residues in the CDR3. The CDR3 region is CASITQGGNTEAFF. The DNA for the CDR3 is TGTGCCAGCATCACACAGGGGGGAAACACTGAAGCTTTCTTT.

This sequence joins TRBV7-9 and TRBJ2-2, with TRBD2 as a possible D gene (6 bases). V lost 2 bases to trimming and J lost 4 bases, with 14 bases between them. The CDR3 totals 16 residues. Germline V CDR1 and CDR2: SEHNR, FQNEAQ (reference sequence). The CDR3 region is CASSLTRQGGTGELFF. The CDR3 DNA follows: TGTGCCAGCAGCTTAACAAGGCAGGGAGGCACCGGGGAGCTGTTTTTT.

The chain links TRBV5-1 to TRBJ2-3, with TRBD1 matching over 8 bases. The V and J ends lost 4 bases and 3 bases, in that order; junction bases with no gene match: 7. Germline V gene data show CDR1 as SGHRS and CDR2 as YFSETQ. The CDR3 is 15 residues long. CDR3 nucleotide sequence: TGCGCCAGCAGCCCGGGACAGGAGGAAACAGATACGCAGTATTTT. Amino acids: CASSPGQEETDTQYF.

The chain has TRBV30 and TRBJ1-5, with 7 bases that match TRBD1. CDR1 and CDR2 from the germline V gene are GTSNPN and SVGIG (reference sequence). Trimming at V came to 0 bases and at J to 6 bases, leaving 8 bases not matched to a gene. This CDR3 contains 15 residues. This chain's CDR3 is CAWSVGDRVLQPQHF. For the CDR3, the DNA is TGTGCCTGGAGTGTAGGAGACAGGGTTCTTCAGCCCCAGCATTTT.

This chain joins TRBV5-6 and TRBJ2-7; possible D gene TRBD2, 5 bases. The germline V gene has CDR1 SGHDT and CDR2 YYEEEE. The CDR3 length is 14 residues. Trimming removed 1 base at V and 4 bases at J, with 12 bases between. The CDR3 bases are TGTGCCAGCAGCTTGCTCGGGGAAGGGTACGAGCAGTACTTC. It is translated as CASSLLGEGYEQYF. The variable domain in full, completed from reference TRBV5-6 and TRBJ2-7, reads DAGVTQSPTHLIKTRGQQVTLRCSPKSGHDTVSWYQQALGQGPQFIFQYYEEEERQRGNFPDRFSGHQFPNYSSELNVNALLLGDSALYLCASSLLGEGYEQYFGPGTRLTVT.

The chain employs TRBV5-1 and TRBJ2-4, with TRBD1 matching 12 bases. The CDR3 runs to 16 residues. Trimming cost V 0 bases and J 6 bases; bases outside gene matches: 4. The germline V gene has CDR1 SGHRS and CDR2 YFSETQ. This CDR3 is CASSLGDRGRGNIQYF. The CDR3 DNA is TGCGCCAGCAGCTTGGGGGACAGGGGGCGAGGAAACATTCAGTACTTC.

This clone was detected a few times. This chain joins TRBV6-1 and TRBJ1-1, with 8 bases that match TRBD1. Germline loops: CDR1 MNHNS, CDR2 SASEGT. The CDR3 is 15 residues long. The trim removed 3 bases at V and 6 bases at J, leaving 9 bases unmatched. The CDR3 DNA is TGTGCCAGCAGTGAGCTAGCAGACAGGGGCGCTGAAGCTTTCTTT. Translated: CASSELADRGAEAFF.

CDR3 sequence reads: CASSMPGGQGALGANVLTF. CDR3 nucleotide sequence: TGTGCCAGCAGCATGCCCGGCGGACAGGGGGCGCTTGGGGCCAACGTCCTGACTTTC. The chain carries TRBV7-8 and TRBJ2-6; TRBD1 matches 11 bases. The V and J ends lost 5 bases and 3 bases, in that order; junction bases with no gene match: 12. This CDR3 spans 19 amino acids. CDR1 SGHVS and CDR2 FQNEAQ come from the germline V gene. The variable domain in full, with the rest retrieved from reference TRBV7-8 and TRBJ2-6, is GAGVSQSPRYKVAKRGQDVALRCDPISGHVSLFWYQQALGQGPEFLTYFQNEAQLDKSGLPSDRFFAERPEGSVSTLKIQRTQQEDSAVYLCASSMPGGQGALGANVLTFGAGSRLTVL.

J is TRBJ1-1 and V is TRBV19, with 10 bases fitting TRBD1. The CDR3 consists of 12 residues. Trimming cost V 10 bases and J 6 bases; bases outside gene matches: 5. Germline loops: CDR1 LNHDA, CDR2 SQIVND (reference sequence). CDR3: CATQGTGAEAFF. CDR3 in DNA: TGTGCCACCCAAGGGACAGGGGCTGAAGCTTTCTTT.

The V call is TRBV5-6, the J call TRBJ2-3; 10 bases agree with TRBD1. Germline trimming cut 4 bases from V and 1 base from J; bases unmatched to any gene: 3. Per the germline V gene, CDR1 is SGHDT and CDR2 is YYEEEE. The CDR3 loop spans 15 amino acids. The CDR3 sequence: CASSPGTGGTDTQYF. CDR3 coding DNA: TGTGCCAGCAGCCCCGGGACAGGGGGCACAGATACGCAGTATTTT.

This chain links TRBV18 with TRBJ1-2, with TRBD1 as a possible D gene (5 bases). With 3 bases removed from V and 2 bases from J, the gap between germline ends came to 16 bases. The length of the CDR3 is 16 residues. CDR1 is KGHSH and CDR2 is LQKENI in the germline V gene. Here the CDR3 DNA reads TGTGCCAGCTCACCGCCGGGACTCAAAATCAACTATGGCTACACCTTC. Residues: CASSPPGLKINYGYTF. Looking up the rest from reference TRBV18 and TRBJ1-2 gives the full variable domain: NAGVMQNPRHLVRRRGQEARLRCSPMKGHSHVYWYRQLPEEGLKFMVYLQKENIIDESGMPKERFSAEFPKEGPSILRIQQVVRGDSAAYFCASSPPGLKINYGYTFGSGTRLTVV.

The V gene is TRBV30, the J gene TRBJ1-1; TRBD1 agrees at 9 bases. The CDR3 extends over 13 amino acids. CDR1 is GTSNPN, CDR2 SVGIG, per germline (reference sequence). The J segment lost 5 bases and the V segment lost 7 bases, leaving 8 bases of the junction unmatched. CDR3 sequence (DNA): TGTGCCTCTCCCGGGACAGGGAAGACTGAAGCTTTCTTT. Protein: CASPGTGKTEAFF. Complete variable domain (other parts from reference TRBV30 and TRBJ1-1): SQTIHQWPATLVQPVGSPLSLECTVEGTSNPNLYWYRQAAGRGLQLLFYSVGIGQISSEVPQNLSASRPQDRQFILSSKKLLLSDSGFYLCASPGTGKTEAFFGQGTRLTVV.

This chain joins TRBV6-5 and TRBJ2-7; TRBD2 matches 10 bases. Germline CDR1 and CDR2: MNHEY and SVGAGI. J gave up 4 bases and V 0 bases, and 3 bases lay outside the gene matches. This CDR3 is 15 amino acids long. The CDR3 coding sequence is TGTGCCAGCAGTTACTCCGGACTAGCGGAGTACGAGCAGTACTTC. Translating it yields CASSYSGLAEYEQYF.

This sequence joins TRBV28 and TRBJ1-4; TRBD1 aligns across 7 bases. Trimming cost V 3 bases and J 8 bases; bases outside gene matches: 9. Germline CDR1 MDHEN, CDR2 SYDVKM. The CDR3 totals 15 residues. CDR3 sequence: CASSFGTGAGEKLFF. CDR3 DNA sequence: TGTGCCAGCAGTTTTGGAACAGGGGCAGGGGAAAAACTGTTTTTT.

This chain connects TRBV11-2 to TRBJ1-2, with D tentatively TRBD1 (6 bases). The CDR3 sequence is 13 residues long. Trimming left V 4 bases short and J 2 bases short, with 8 bases between. Germline V gene lookup returns CDR1 SGHAT and CDR2 FQNNGV. CDR3 amino acids: CASSSGGNYGYTF. For the CDR3, the DNA is TGTGCCAGCAGCTCGGGGGGCAACTATGGCTACACCTTC.

V usage is TRBV11-2 and J usage is TRBJ1-1; tentatively, D is TRBD1 (6 bases). V dropped 6 bases and J dropped 0 bases, with 17 bases sitting between them. Germline V gene lookup returns CDR1 SGHAT and CDR2 FQNNGV. The CDR3 is made up of 16 amino acids. This chain's CDR3 is CASRRFTGTMNTEAFF. The CDR3 coding sequence is TGTGCCAGCAGGAGGTTTACCGGGACAATGAACACTGAAGCTTTCTTT. Filled out from reference TRBV11-2 and TRBJ1-1, the complete variable domain reads EAGVAQSPRYKIIEKRQSVAFWCNPISGHATLYWYQQILGQGPKLLIQFQNNGVVDDSQLPKDRFSAERLKGVDSTLKIQPAKLEDSAVYLCASRRFTGTMNTEAFFGQGTRLTVV.

The V and J genes are TRBV5-1 and TRBJ2-5; TRBD2 agrees at 12 bases. The CDR3 sequence is 16 residues long. Germline V CDR1 and CDR2: SGHRS, YFSETQ. V trimming: 2 bases; J trimming: 2 bases; junction bases outside the gene matches: 4. The CDR3 DNA reads TGCGCCAGCAGCTTTAGACTAGCGGGAGAACAAGAGACCCAGTACTTC. The encoded protein is CASSFRLAGEQETQYF.

DNA of the CDR3: TGTGCCTGGAGTGTTGACAGGGGGAGCACTGAAGCTTTCTTT. It is translated as CAWSVDRGSTEAFF. This sequence joins TRBV30 and TRBJ1-1; the match to TRBD1 covers 9 bases. This CDR3 is built from 14 residues. Germline V gene lookup returns CDR1 GTSNPN and CDR2 SVGIG (reference sequence). With 0 bases clipped from V and 4 bases from J, the junction kept 3 bases outside the gene matches.

The V and J genes are TRBV9 and TRBJ2-1, with 7 bases that match TRBD1. With V trimmed by 3 bases and J by 4 bases, 10 bases remained unmatched. Germline values: CDR1 SGDLS, CDR2 YYNGEE. This CDR3 is built from 16 residues. CDR3 DNA: TGTGCCAGCAGCGCGACCCCGGGACAGACGTACAATGAGCAGTTCTTC. It encodes CASSATPGQTYNEQFF.

The chain combines TRBV7-9 with TRBJ2-1; D perhaps matches TRBD1 (6 bases). This CDR3 comprises 14 residues. The ends were cut back, 5 bases at V and 3 bases at J, with 11 bases in the middle. Germline V gives CDR1 SEHNR, CDR2 FQNEAQ (reference sequence). CDR3 protein: CASSDGGDYNEQFF. CDR3 bases: TGTGCCAGCAGCGATGGGGGCGACTACAATGAGCAGTTCTTC.

The gene calls are TRBV7-9 and TRBJ2-5, with TRBD2 matching over 9 bases. V was pared by 5 bases and J by 5 bases, with 9 bases of the junction left unmatched. The CDR3 spans 15 residues. Germline lookup yields CDR1 SEHNR and CDR2 FQNEAQ (reference sequence). CDR3 residues: CASSPRGGARETQYF. Written as DNA, the CDR3 is TGTGCCAGCAGCCCGCGGGGGGGGGCAAGGGAGACCCAGTACTTC. Combining the CDR3 with reference TRBV7-9 and TRBJ2-5 gives the whole variable domain DTGVSQNPRHKITKRGQNVTFRCDPISEHNRLYWYRQTLGQGPEFLTYFQNEAQLEKSRLLSDRFSAERPKGSFSTLEIQRTEQGDSAMYLCASSPRGGARETQYFGPGTRLLVL.

The chain uses TRBV2 and TRBJ2-2, with D tentatively TRBD1 (6 bases). This CDR3 region has 14 residues. V lost 1 base and J lost 6, with 9 bases in between. CDR1 SNHLY and CDR2 FYNNEI come from the germline V gene. This CDR3 is CASSEEGVPGELFF. DNA of the CDR3: TGTGCCAGCAGTGAAGAGGGGGTTCCCGGGGAGCTGTTTTTT.

V usage is TRBV27 and J usage is TRBJ1-2; the match to TRBD1 covers 8 bases. The CDR3 spans 15 residues. Germline trimming cut 0 bases from V and 8 bases from J; bases unmatched to any gene: 8. Germline V CDR1 and CDR2: MNHEY, SMNVEV (reference sequence). Here the CDR3 reads CASSLSIDRGRGYTF. The CDR3, as DNA: TGTGCCAGCAGTTTATCTATAGACAGGGGTAGGGGCTACACCTTC.